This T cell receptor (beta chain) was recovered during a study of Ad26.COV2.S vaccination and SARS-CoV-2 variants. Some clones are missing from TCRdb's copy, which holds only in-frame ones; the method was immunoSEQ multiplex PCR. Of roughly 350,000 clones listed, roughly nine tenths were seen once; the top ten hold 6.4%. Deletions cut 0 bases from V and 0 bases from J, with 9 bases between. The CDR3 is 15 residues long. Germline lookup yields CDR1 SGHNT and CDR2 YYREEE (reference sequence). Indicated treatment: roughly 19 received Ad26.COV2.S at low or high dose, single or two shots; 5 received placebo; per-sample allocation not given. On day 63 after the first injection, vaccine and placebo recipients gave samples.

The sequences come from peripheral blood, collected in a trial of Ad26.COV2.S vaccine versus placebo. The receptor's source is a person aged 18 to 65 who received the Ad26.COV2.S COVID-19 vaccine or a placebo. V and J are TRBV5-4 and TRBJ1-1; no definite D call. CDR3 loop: CASSLAGSMNTEAFF. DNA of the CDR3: TGTGCCAGCAGCTTGGCGGGGAGCATGAACACTGAAGCTTTCTTT.